These 21 T cell receptor beta chains came from one sample sequenced in a study of cytomegalovirus exposure and HLA in healthy donors (dated by TCRdb to 2016 to 2017). The receptor library was made with the immunoSEQ multiplex PCR assay. For the multiplex PCR, a mixture combining 60 forward primers for TCR Vbeta segments and 13 reverse primers for TCR Jbeta segments was used. TCRdb provides this immuneACCESS table in a form limited to in-frame rearrangements. Some clones are lacking; in checked studies, under half of them reflect an unresolved V gene, and why the rest are absent is not known. This sample gives approximately 150,000 clones in total; 80% of them show up just once. The ten largest account for approximately 1.3% of the sample. Sequenced: PBMCs. Receptors originate from a man aged 25 to 40 in good health and CMV-seronegative.

This rearrangement joins TRBV15 to TRBJ1-6; no firm D call. The CDR3 contains 16 residues. Trimming took off 1 base at V and 4 bases at J, with 11 bases between the two ends. Germline values: CDR1 LNHNV, CDR2 YYDKDF (reference sequence). The CDR3 bases are TGTGCCACCAGCAGAGTGGAGGTCCTGTATAATTCACCCCTCCACTTT. Amino acids: CATSRVEVLYNSPLHF. Drawing the rest from reference TRBV15 and TRBJ1-6, the complete variable domain is DAMVIQNPRYQVTQFGKPVTLSCSQTLNHNVMYWYQQKSSQAPKLLFHYYDKDFNNEADTPDNFQSRRPNTSFCFLDIRSPGLGDTAMYLCATSRVEVLYNSPLHFGNGTRLTVT.

This clone showed up just a few times. CDR3 coding DNA: TGTGCCAGCAGCTTAGACGGGGTGGGCGAGCAGTACTTC. Protein sequence: CASSLDGVGEQYF. This chain joins TRBV7-2 and TRBJ2-7; the D gene is possibly TRBD2 (5 bases). Per the germline V gene, CDR1 is SGHTA and CDR2 is FQGNSA. Trimming took 1 base from V and 6 from J, leaving 10 bases between them. This CDR3 contains 13 residues.

The chain recombines TRBV4-1 with TRBJ2-1, with 10 bases that match TRBD2. CDR3 size: 19 residues. Germline assignment: CDR1 MGHRA and CDR2 YSYEKL. The V and J ends lost 1 base and 5 bases, in that order; junction bases with no gene match: 14. This CDR3 is CASSQVGGNSGRLDNEQFF. CDR3 DNA: TGCGCCAGCAGCCAAGTCGGAGGGAATAGCGGGAGGCTAGACAATGAGCAGTTCTTC.

The rearrangement uses TRBV27 and TRBJ2-2; 12 bases are a match to TRBD2. Trimming took 5 bases from V and 6 from J; bases not matched to a gene: 4. Looked up from germline, CDR1 is MNHEY and CDR2 is SMNVEV (reference sequence). This CDR3 is built from 15 residues. This chain's CDR3 is CASSQLAGGSGELFF. DNA of the CDR3: TGTGCCAGCAGTCAACTAGCGGGGGGTTCCGGGGAGCTGTTTTTT.

In its sample, this clone was seen a few times. J is TRBJ2-1 and V is TRBV9, with D possibly TRBD1 on 6 matching bases. V was clipped by 7 bases and J by 5 bases, with 22 bases between them. The CDR3 contains 16 residues. From germline, CDR1 is SGDLS and CDR2 YYNGEE. This CDR3 is CASGPLSGTMNNEQFF. In nucleotides, the CDR3 is TGTGCCAGCGGTCCCCTGTCGGGGACAATGAACAATGAGCAGTTCTTC.

The V and J genes are TRBV7-3 and TRBJ2-3; 11 bases agree with TRBD2. Germline lookup yields CDR1 SGHTA and CDR2 FQGTGA. There are 18 residues in the CDR3. V was clipped by 5 bases and J by 0 bases; unmatched bases: 10. The CDR3: CASSPHRGLADSTDTQYF. CDR3 sequence (DNA): TGTGCCAGCAGCCCACACCGGGGACTAGCGGACAGCACAGATACGCAGTATTTT. Complete variable domain (other parts from reference TRBV7-3 and TRBJ2-3): GAGVSQTPSNKVTEKGKYVELRCDPISGHTALYWYRQSLGQGPEFLIYFQGTGAADDSGLPNDRFFAVRPEGSVSTLKIQRTERGDSAVYLCASSPHRGLADSTDTQYFGPGTRLTVL.

J is TRBJ1-2 and V is TRBV19, with 9 bases lining up with TRBD1. Germline V gene data show CDR1 as LNHDA and CDR2 as SQIVND (reference sequence). There are 15 residues in the CDR3. The trim removed 5 bases at V and 6 bases at J, leaving 10 bases unmatched. CDR3 amino acids: CASSFPGTGYDGYTF. The CDR3 DNA reads TGTGCCAGTAGTTTCCCCGGGACAGGGTATGATGGCTACACCTTC.

The sample holds one count of this clone. Other DNA variants within this sample encode the same CDR3. The rearrangement uses TRBV5-1 and TRBJ1-5, with a weak D call TRBD1 (5 bases). Germline V gives CDR1 SGHRS, CDR2 YFSETQ. This CDR3 is 15 amino acids long. With 1 base removed from V and 7 bases from J, the gap between germline ends came to 15 bases. The CDR3: CASSLSGQGSQPQHF. The CDR3 nucleotides are TGCGCCAGCAGCTTGAGTGGGCAGGGTAGCCAGCCCCAGCATTTT.

This clone was seen more than once but under ten times. The V gene is TRBV19, the J gene TRBJ2-5; 10 nucleotides line up with TRBD1. V lost 5 bases, J lost 2 bases, and 2 bases stayed unmatched. This CDR3 has 14 residues. CDR1 is LNHDA and CDR2 is SQIVND in the germline V gene (reference sequence). CDR3 sequence: CASSQGQGQETQYF. The CDR3 coding sequence is TGTGCCAGTAGTCAGGGACAGGGGCAAGAGACCCAGTACTTC.

In nucleotides, the CDR3 is TGTGCCTGCCTCCGGACAAATGTAAACACCATATATTTT. Encoded protein: CACLRTNVNTIYF. V is TRBV30 and J is TRBJ1-3; D is perhaps TRBD1 (5 bases). The V end was cut by 6 bases, the J end by 6 bases, with 15 bases between. The CDR3 spans 13 residues. Germline values: CDR1 GTSNPN, CDR2 SVGIG (reference sequence).

With regard to this clone: The germline gene is not matched at one end of the junction; a read error may be the cause. The rearrangement joins TRBV7-7 to TRBJ2-1; 9 nucleotides match TRBD2. The CDR3 contains 15 residues. Germline CDR1 reads SSHAT; CDR2 reads FNYEAQ (reference sequence). CDR3 sequence reads: CASSLDASGNREQFF. CDR3 DNA sequence: TGTGCTAGCAGCTTAGATGCTAGCGGGAATCGTGAGCAGTTCTTC.

The chain recombines TRBV7-2 with TRBJ2-7; D is unresolved. CDR1 SGHTA and CDR2 FQGNSA come from the germline V gene. The V gene lost 5 bases and the J gene lost 10 bases, with 12 bases spanning the gap. This CDR3 is built from 11 residues. The CDR3 nucleotides read TGTGCCAGCAGCGATATTACGAGTCAGTACTTC. Translating gives CASSDITSQYF.

This chain uses TRBV7-8 with TRBJ2-5; D might be TRBD1 (6 bases). CDR1 and CDR2 (germline): SGHVS, FQNEAQ. V lost 4 bases to trimming and J lost 5 bases, with 20 bases between them. There are 16 residues in the CDR3. In nucleotides, the CDR3 is TGTGCCAGCAGCTCCCTGGGGGCCAGCCTGGGGGAGACCCAGTACTTC. Its protein product is CASSSLGASLGETQYF.

J is TRBJ1-6 and V is TRBV27; 8 nucleotides match TRBD1. The CDR3 contains 15 residues. With V trimmed by 6 bases and J by 0 bases, 1 base remained unmatched. The germline V gene encodes CDR1 MNHEY and CDR2 SMNVEV (reference sequence). CDR3 coding DNA: TGTGCCAGCAGGGGACAGGTCTCCTATAATTCACCCCTCCACTTT. Protein product: CASRGQVSYNSPLHF.

The genes are TRBV10-3 and TRBJ1-2; TRBD1 aligns across 7 bases. The V and J ends lost 4 bases and 7 bases, in that order; junction bases with no gene match: 9. There are 14 residues in the CDR3. CDR1 is ENHRY and CDR2 is SYGVKD in the germline V gene. The CDR3 DNA is TGTGCCATCAGTGGCGGGACAGAAAGTTCTGGCTACACCTTC. This encodes CAISGGTESSGYTF.

This chain connects TRBV4-1 to TRBJ2-3, with 10 nucleotides matching TRBD2. This CDR3 has 17 residues. CDR1 MGHRA and CDR2 YSYEKL come from the germline V gene. Germline trimming cut 4 bases from V and 6 bases from J; bases unmatched to any gene: 13. CDR3 nucleotides: TGCGCCAGCAGCCGAAGTAAGCGGGAGGGCCTTGGGGATACGCAGTATTTT. It is translated as CASSRSKREGLGDTQYF.

The J gene is TRBJ1-1, the V gene TRBV11-2; D not certain. Trimming removed 6 bases at V and 7 bases at J, with 18 bases between. The germline V gene encodes CDR1 SGHAT and CDR2 FQNNGV. The CDR3 sequence is 14 residues long. The CDR3 region is CASSQASGVGEAFF. CDR3 bases: TGTGCCAGCAGTCAAGCGAGCGGGGTGGGTGAAGCTTTCTTT.

J is TRBJ2-3 and V is TRBV2; D is perhaps TRBD1 (6 bases). The CDR3 consists of 17 residues. Germline lookup yields CDR1 SNHLY and CDR2 FYNNEI. With 8 bases removed from V and 3 bases from J, the gap between germline ends came to 24 bases. CDR3 in amino acids: CASRVLRTGKGTDTQYF. In nucleotides, the CDR3 is TGTGCCAGCCGAGTTTTGAGAACAGGGAAGGGTACAGATACGCAGTATTTT. Drawing the rest from reference TRBV2 and TRBJ2-3, the complete variable domain is EPEVTQTPSHQVTQMGQEVILRCVPISNHLYFYWYRQILGQKVEFLVSFYNNEISEKSEIFDDQFSVERPDGSNFTLKIRSTKLEDSAMYFCASRVLRTGKGTDTQYFGPGTRLTVL.

This rearrangement joins TRBV19 to TRBJ2-7; D possibly corresponds to TRBD2 (5 bases). The CDR3 runs 13 residues. Germline values: CDR1 LNHDA, CDR2 SQIVND (reference sequence). V was trimmed by 4 bases and J by 7 bases, leaving 14 bases between them. The CDR3 region has the DNA TGTGCCAGTAGTACTACTATTACGGGGGAGCAGTACTTC. Its translation: CASSTTITGEQYF. Looking up the rest from reference TRBV19 and TRBJ2-7 gives the full variable domain: DGGITQSPKYLFRKEGQNVTLSCEQNLNHDAMYWYRQDPGQGLRLIYYSQIVNDFQKGDIAEGYSVSREKKESFPLTVTSAQKNPTAFYLCASSTTITGEQYFGPGTRLTVT.

The chain has TRBV6-5 and TRBJ2-3; 9 bases map to TRBD2. The CDR3 consists of 14 residues. V shed 6 bases, J shed 1 base, and the junction held 2 bases outside the gene matches. Germline V gene data show CDR1 as MNHEY and CDR2 as SVGAGI. CDR3 nucleotide sequence: TGTGCCAGCAGAGAGCGGGGGGGCACAGATACGCAGTATTTT. It codes for CASRERGGTDTQYF.

There are a few counts of this clone. J is TRBJ2-1 and V is TRBV7-9, with 8 positions matching TRBD2. The germline V gene encodes CDR1 SEHNR and CDR2 FQNEAQ (reference sequence). The CDR3 contains 17 residues. The V and J ends lost 4 bases and 0 bases, in that order; junction bases with no gene match: 8. The CDR3 sequence: CASSSNPGLGSYNEQFF. The CDR3 bases are TGTGCCAGCAGCTCTAACCCGGGACTAGGCTCCTACAATGAGCAGTTCTTC.